This T cell receptor beta chain was obtained from a study of cytomegalovirus exposure and HLA in healthy donors (dated by TCRdb to about 2017). A note on the overall study: An earlier analysis of 550 to 700 of the donors reported more than 250 Gb of sequence data and 117 million unique TCR beta sequences from 190 million or so T cells. An early release that covered around 590 HLA-typed donors contained 300 to 350 gigabases of sequencing data and 65 million to 100 million unique TCR sequences. Among the roughly 390 genotyped donors, more than 70% belonged to the genetic ancestry cluster associated with self-reported Caucasian donors. The study was designed to test whether signatures of past pathogen exposure could be identified by cataloging public T cell receptors. The study profiled the T cell repertoires of about 720 subjects by immunosequencing and related them to cytomegalovirus serostatus. A separate validation cohort of approximately 130 different subjects was used in addition to the approximately 700-subject first cohort. To predict cytomegalovirus infection status, the study combined high-throughput TCR immunosequencing, statistical association of individual TCRs with disease status, and machine learning. A later analysis re-analyzed previously published TCR beta repertoires from roughly 600 donors and added high-resolution HLA genotyping to study TCR occurrence patterns. In the later analysis, no new phenotypic data were used to find candidate immune exposures; instead, reliance was placed on TCR beta sequences and their occurrence across donors. To decide whether each TCR beta V gene segment behaved as functional or pseudogenic, an earlier analysis of approximately 600 of the donors relied on high-throughput TCR beta sequencing. Donor age, sex, ethnicity and CMV serostatus were collected together with the repertoire data. A later genetic analysis used genome-wide SNP genotypes for about 65% of the roughly 700 donors, treating that subset as a discovery cohort. All discovery cohort repertoires had been generated using a single sequencing platform. HLA typing covered class I and class II loci at four-digit resolution. Typing coverage differed by locus: A, B, C, DRB1 and DQB1 were typed in roughly 629-640 donors, DQA1 in about 500, DPA1 in roughly 590, and DPB1 in 450 to 490. About five DR-DQ haplotypes were treated as single units for association and clustering because of strong linkage in the cohort. Among a few hundred genotyped donors of the cohort, an average of 235,054 unique TCR beta nucleotide sequences were sequenced per donor, roughly a sixth of them non-productive. Study-wide findings and limitations: Several of the top co-occurrence clusters appeared to be linked to parvovirus B19, influenza, CMV and Epstein-Barr virus, according to a later analysis. Roughly uniform sequencing depth across donors was assumed in presence/absence analyses, although this assumption may not hold. The study gave a list of 150 to 200 TCR beta chains associated with cytomegalovirus. In a later analysis, HLA-associated TCR beta chains were found to be more clonally expanded and to have lower generation probabilities than equally common non-associated chains. In a later analysis, TCR association rates were found to vary across HLA loci, with the most associated TCRs seen for DRB1 alleles and the fewest for HLA-C alleles. Some IMGT-functional V segments, including TRBV6-2 and TRBV6-3, could not be told apart with the 87-base-pair reads, so those segments were excluded. It was suggested by the authors that the approach could potentially be generalized to other disease states and immunological phenotypes. The only immune exposure information available for the cohort was CMV serostatus. HLA typing was unavailable for some donors at each locus, so association tests used only the typed subset. Most CMV-associated TCR beta chains appeared to be HLA-restricted in a later analysis, and the HLA associations seemed to be driven largely by CMV exposure. Because counts were too low, roughly 17 rarely observed V segments, including chromosome 9 orphons, were left out of the earlier analysis of approximately 580 of the donors. While some public TCRs were present in many individuals, most TCR sequences turned up only very rarely across donors. Compared with the roughly 670-donor mean, donors in an Asian-associated ancestry cluster had fewer N-insertions in productive TCRs, according to a later genetic analysis. Linkage disequilibrium might explain the correlated functional status among segregating V segments, but an unknown experimental factor could not be excluded. In vitro tests confirmed that three of the cytomegalovirus-associated TCR beta chains recognize cytomegalovirus antigens. At a false discovery rate of 0.05, a later analysis linked under 20,000 TCR beta sequences to specific HLA alleles. A further reported finding was that TCR beta sequences accurately predicted the HLA-A and HLA-B alleles for most subjects in the first cohort. In an earlier analysis of several hundred of the donors, most TCR beta V segments were observed in productive rearrangements about 90% or about 30% of the time, broadly matching IMGT annotations. A cluster of highly shared sequence variants was judged likely to represent a technical artifact of the sequencing pipeline. The cohort was sequenced for TCR beta chains only, and without alpha or paired-chain data the features that could be detected were limited. An association between a missense DCLRE1C variant and V-gene and J-gene trimming of TCR beta chains was found in a later genetic analysis and replicated in an independent cohort. In both the original and validation cohorts, the classifier was reported to diagnose cytomegalovirus status with high specificity and sensitivity. When HLA alleles, especially DR and DQ, strongly co-occurred, TCR associations were difficult to assign to individual alleles.

In total, approximately 610 healthy bone marrow donors made up the cohort. Cohort members were all nominally healthy when sampled, although unrecorded immune exposures were likely present. The donor was CMV seronegative and belonged to the group of 352 seronegative cohort members. Each donor provided a peripheral blood sample, and peripheral blood mononuclear cells were used for TCR beta sequencing. Genomic DNA was extracted from the blood cell samples with the Qiagen DNeasy Blood Extraction Kit. Library prep was done by the immunoSEQ multiplex PCR assay. The multiplex PCR relied on a mix of 60 forward primers for TCR Vbeta segments and 13 reverse primers for TCR Jbeta segments. The CDR3 region of rearranged TCR beta genes was amplified from genomic DNA by a multiplex PCR assay. On the Illumina HiSeq System, the amplified TCR beta libraries were sequenced as 87-base-pair reads. Per the authors' processing: A later analysis counted about 80 million unique TCR beta chains across the approximately 700 repertoires, and around 9.9 million of these chains were shared by at least two donors. Raw reads were error-corrected and collapsed into unique sequences by a nearest-neighbor algorithm in which closely related sequences were merged to remove PCR and sequencing errors. CDR3 sequences were aligned to IMGT reference sequences to assign V, D and J gene segments. For a sequence to be retained, a match of at least six nucleotides to both a V gene segment and a J gene segment was required. A rearrangement was called productive if the CDR3 had no stop codons and remained in frame with V and J, and every other rearrangement was called non-productive. CDR3 was defined by IMGT convention, running from the second conserved V-encoded cysteine to the conserved J-encoded phenylalanine. The earlier analysis of 500 to 650 of the donors excluded any sequence lacking an unambiguous match to a single V gene segment. An earlier analysis of several hundred of the donors called V segments functional above 56.7% productive rearrangements and segregating when the between-donor standard deviation exceeded 5%. To diagnose cytomegalovirus status from the catalog of TCR beta chain sequences, a statistical classification framework was built. In a later analysis, V and J genes were assigned by comparing TCR nucleotide sequences against IMGT/GENE-DB human TR gene sequences. The TCRdist pipeline was used in a later analysis to assign CDR3 sequences and most-parsimonious VDJ recombination scenarios. In a later analysis, each TCR beta chain was defined by its CDR3 amino acid sequence together with its V-gene family, and reads lacking a unique V-gene family were excluded. A later analysis removed roughly 590 highly shared, low-generation-probability nucleotide sequences to deal with suspected cross-contamination and a sequencing artifact. A later analysis calculated a clonal expansion index for each public chain from normalized within-repertoire ranks of inferred template counts. Generation probabilities in a later analysis came from a VDJ recombination model fitted to out-of-frame rearrangements, and those results were checked against IGoR. In a later analysis, TCR-TCR, TCR-HLA and TCR-CMV co-occurrence was scored with hypergeometric tests, and a repertoire-size bias correction was applied to TCR pairs. A later analysis estimated false discovery rates by permuting HLA or CMV assignments 20 times. A later analysis grouped co-occurring TCRs with DBSCAN, adding TCRdist sequence similarity when clustering within HLA-allele-positive subsets. Repertoires with fewer than 30,000 or more than 120,000 public chains, plus five repertoires with anomalous nucleotide sharing, were excluded from co-occurrence clustering. Sourced from immuneACCESS, this table was stored by TCRdb with only in-frame sequences that have V and J called. A share of the clones is absent; for the studies checked, an unresolved V gene accounts for under half, and the remainder has no known explanation. D and trimming come from the DNA, and the V and J calls and clone size come from that table. In this sample's table one finds around 100,000 clones. The leading ten clones occupy approximately 0.6% of the sample.

As for this clone: No antigen is known for it.

Its CDR3 holds 14 amino acids, cysteine through phenylalanine. The entry retains the CDR3 DNA only, 42 bases that are in frame from base 1. According to the germline V gene, CDR1 reads SGDLS and CDR2 reads YYNGEE. Trimming costs V 3 bases and J 0 bases, and their ends lie 7 bases apart. The chain employs TRBV9 and TRBJ1-3; no confident D gene assignment can be made. The TCR originated in a man aged 45-65 years in good health and CMV-seronegative. The material sequenced was PBMCs. The DNA is as follows: TGTGCCAGCAGCGCCTCGGGCTCTGGAAACACCATATATTTT. Its protein product is CASSASGSGNTIYF.